This T cell receptor beta chain was profiled in a study of monozygotic twins with inflammatory bowel disease. This CDR3 spans 15 amino acids. Germline V gene sequence: CDR1 LGHDT, CDR2 YNNKEL (reference sequence). TCRalpha and TCRbeta cDNA was put through two nested PCRs of approximately 17 and 9 cycles. TCRdb processed the 5' RACE reads again and assigns one entry to each CDR3 protein, with no DNA. This repertoire includes about 130,000 distinct CDR3 sequences. Blood was collected, around 2.7 ml per donor. The clonotype comes from a human donor with ulcerative colitis or Crohn's disease, or a healthy co-twin of an affected twin (not recorded which). The chain links TRBV3-1 to TRBJ2-3; there is no DNA to check the TCRdb D call of TRBD2. The sample was blood. CDR3 sequence: CASSQVPSGTDTQYF.